This TCR beta chain was recorded in a study of immune evolution from preneoplasia to lung adenocarcinoma. Study-level information: HLA loss of heterozygosity: 6% to 7.5% AIS, roughly 15% MIA, roughly 30% ADC, none AAH.

The assay was immunoSEQ multiplex PCR, and TCRdb's table has in-frame clones only and misses some. Among over 30,000 clones, 65% to 75% were seen once, and the ten largest hold around 6.1%. Two lung cancer pathologists independently confirmed each histologic diagnosis. Study results and limitations: KRAS-mutant nodules had the highest T cell clonality. Top clone frequencies peaked in normal lung, apparently declining through invasive adenocarcinoma.

For this clone: Its antigen is undetermined.

The CDR3 loop spans 15 amino acids. V dropped 5 bases and J dropped 5; count of bases not matched to a gene: 7. CDR1 is SEHNR, CDR2 FQNEAQ, per germline (reference sequence). The chain uses TRBV7-9 and TRBJ2-5; 11 nucleotides align to TRBD2. The sequence came from a person between 55 and 69 years old with lung adenocarcinoma. The sequencing input was FFPE invasive lung adenocarcinoma tissue. The DNA of the CDR3 is TGTGCCAGCAGCCCAGGGGCTAGCGGGAGGGAGACCCAGTACTTC. It translates to CASSPGASGRETQYF.